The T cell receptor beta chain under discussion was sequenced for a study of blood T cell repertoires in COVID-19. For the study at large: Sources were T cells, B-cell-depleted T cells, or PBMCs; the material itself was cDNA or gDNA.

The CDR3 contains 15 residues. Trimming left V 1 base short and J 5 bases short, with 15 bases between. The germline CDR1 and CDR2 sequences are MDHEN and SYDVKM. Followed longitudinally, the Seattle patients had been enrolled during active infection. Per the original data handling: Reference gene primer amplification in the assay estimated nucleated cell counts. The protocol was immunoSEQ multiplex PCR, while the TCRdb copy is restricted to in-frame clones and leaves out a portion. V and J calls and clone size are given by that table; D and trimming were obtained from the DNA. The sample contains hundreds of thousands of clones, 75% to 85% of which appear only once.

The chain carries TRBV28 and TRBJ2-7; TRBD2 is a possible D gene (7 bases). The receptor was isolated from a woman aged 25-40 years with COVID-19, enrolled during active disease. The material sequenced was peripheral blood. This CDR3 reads CASSLSGGKWNEQYF. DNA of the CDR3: TGTGCCAGCAGTTTATCGGGGGGCAAATGGAACGAGCAGTACTTC.